A single sample is the source of the 16 T cell receptor beta chains below, sequenced in a study of metastatic and nonmetastatic thyroid tumors. Thyroid surgery was preceded by no treatment in any patient. TCRdb used MiXCR to call clones anew from the PCR reads. The data contain roughly 46,000 clones, about 22% of them singletons. Source material: blood. Every receptor here comes from a male donor with papillary thyroid cancer or a benign thyroid nodule (not recorded which). Some clones in this sample may be carry-over from other donors' samples.

This clone is medium-sized within its sample. The chain uses TRBV30 and TRBJ1-2, with TRBD1 matching over 9 bases. Germline lookup yields CDR1 GTSNPN and CDR2 SVGIG (reference sequence). J gave up 6 bases and V 2 bases, and 10 bases lay outside the gene matches. The CDR3 sequence is 15 residues long. The CDR3 DNA is TGTGCCTGGAGTCGAGAACAGGGGGCTACGAATGGCTACACCTTC. It codes for CAWSREQGATNGYTF.

This chain uses TRBV3-1 with TRBJ2-2, with D possibly matching TRBD1 (5 bases). Trimming removed 10 bases from V and 1 base from J, with 10 bases in between. CDR1 and CDR2 from the germline V gene are LGHDT and YNNKEL (reference sequence). The CDR3 is 13 amino acids. CDR3 nucleotides: TGTGCCATCAGAGGACAGAACACCGGGGAGCTGTTTTTT. Its translation is CAIRGQNTGELFF.

Note on this clone: This may be a read error: a much more frequent sequence differs by one nucleotide. The V and J genes are TRBV19 and TRBJ2-1; TRBD2 agrees at 9 bases. The trim removed 1 base at V and 7 bases at J, leaving 5 bases unmatched. The CDR3 totals 15 residues. Germline CDR1 LNHDA, CDR2 SQIVND (reference sequence). In DNA form, the CDR3 reads TGTGCCAGTAGTATAGTAGCGGGAGTGCCAAATGAGCAGTTCTTC. It yields the protein CASSIVAGVPNEQFF.

This clone was observed a handful of times. The J gene is TRBJ2-7, the V gene TRBV2; D is perhaps TRBD2 (5 bases). The CDR3 runs 14 residues. Trimming left V 1 base short and J 7 bases short, with 14 bases between. Germline lookup yields CDR1 SNHLY and CDR2 FYNNEI. CDR3 in amino acids: CASSEGLFRREQYV. CDR3 DNA: TGTGCCAGCAGTGAAGGGCTCTTCCGGAGGGAGCAGTACGTC.

This chain links TRBV7-3 with TRBJ2-1; 9 nucleotides agree with TRBD1. The CDR3 loop spans 15 amino acids. V shed 1 base, J shed 5 bases, and the junction held 3 bases outside the gene matches. Germline V gives CDR1 SGHTA, CDR2 FQGTGA. The CDR3 nucleotides read TGTGCCAGCAGCTTAAGGACAGGGGATAACAATGAGCAGTTCTTC. Its translation: CASSLRTGDNNEQFF.

This clone was counted ten times or more. The gene calls are TRBV7-3 and TRBJ2-5; TRBD1 is a possible D gene (6 bases). Germline loops: CDR1 SGHTA, CDR2 FQGTGA. Trimming left V 5 bases short and J 1 base short, with 14 bases between. This CDR3 is 15 amino acids long. This CDR3 reads CASSPSGQSQETQYF. The CDR3 nucleotides are TGTGCCAGCAGCCCAAGCGGACAGAGCCAAGAGACCCAGTACTTC.

The chain uses TRBV3-1 and TRBJ1-5, with D tentatively TRBD1 (5 bases). CDR3 length equals 17 residues. CDR1 is LGHDT and CDR2 is YNNKEL in the germline V gene (reference sequence). Trimming took off 1 base at V and 1 base at J, with 14 bases between the two ends. CDR3 residues: CASSQGGLLGSNQPQHF. CDR3 DNA sequence: TGTGCCAGCAGCCAAGGGGGACTCCTGGGGAGCAATCAGCCCCAGCATTTT.

The chain is built from TRBV11-2 and TRBJ2-7; D unclear. V gave up 5 bases and J gave up 4 bases, with 18 bases separating them. CDR1 is SGHAT and CDR2 is FQNNGV in the germline V gene. This CDR3 is built from 15 residues. The CDR3 nucleotides are TGTGCCAGCAGCCCAGACCAGTTATTGGGATACGAGCAGTACTTC. It yields the protein CASSPDQLLGYEQYF.

This clone was observed many times. This chain joins TRBV19 and TRBJ2-7; TRBD1 or TRBD2 may be the D gene (5 bases each). Deletions cut 3 bases from V and 0 bases from J, with 12 bases between. The CDR3 spans 15 residues. Germline-derived CDR1 and CDR2 are LNHDA and SQIVND (reference sequence). CDR3 coding DNA: TGTGCCAGTAGTATCGGCCGGGGCTCCTCCTACGAGCAGTACTTC. This codes for CASSIGRGSSYEQYF.

The table lists this clone with many counts. The rearrangement uses TRBV19 and TRBJ1-4; the D is unclear. V lost 3 bases, J lost 2 bases, and 7 bases lay in between. The length of the CDR3 is 14 residues. Germline V gene lookup returns CDR1 LNHDA and CDR2 SQIVND (reference sequence). CDR3 protein: CASSMTGTNEKLFF. In nucleotides, the CDR3 is TGTGCCAGTAGTATGACGGGGACTAATGAAAAACTGTTTTTT.

This clone was counted ten times or more. This chain links TRBV20-1 with TRBJ1-5; TRBD1 aligns across 10 bases. With 5 bases clipped from V and 4 bases from J, the junction kept 8 bases outside the gene matches. Looked up from germline, CDR1 is DFQATT and CDR2 is SNEGSKA (reference sequence). The CDR3 has 15 amino acids. The CDR3 DNA sequence: TGCAGTGCTCGCCAACCGGGACAGGGGAATCAGCCCCAGCATTTT. This gives the protein CSARQPGQGNQPQHF.

This clone was seen ten or more times. The chain uses TRBV11-2 and TRBJ2-7; 13 positions match TRBD2. Germline loops: CDR1 SGHAT, CDR2 FQNNGV. This CDR3 has 16 residues. V lost 4 bases to trimming and J lost 0 bases; unmatched junction nucleotides: 3. The CDR3 bases are TGTGCCAGCAGCTATGGGACTAGCGGGATCTCCTACGAGCAGTACTTC. It yields the protein CASSYGTSGISYEQYF.

V is TRBV28 and J is TRBJ2-1; 7 bases line up with TRBD1. The V gene's germline CDR1 is MDHEN and CDR2 SYDVKM. J gave up 6 bases and V 5 bases, and 4 bases lay outside the gene matches. The CDR3 length is 13 residues. The DNA of the CDR3 is TGTGCCAGCAGTACAGGGGACAGCAATGAGCAGTTCTTC. This sequence encodes CASSTGDSNEQFF.

This clone was recorded many times. This chain links TRBV27 with TRBJ2-1; tentatively, D is TRBD1 (5 bases). Deletions cut 2 bases from V and 4 bases from J, with 6 bases between. Per germline, CDR1 MNHEY and CDR2 SMNVEV (reference sequence). This CDR3 spans 13 amino acids. CDR3 bases: TGTGCCAGCAGTTTAAGGGGATACAATGAGCAGTTCTTC. Its translation is CASSLRGYNEQFF.

The chain couples TRBV14 to TRBJ1-4, with 8 bases identical to TRBD1. With 4 bases clipped from V and 7 bases from J, the junction kept 8 bases outside the gene matches. This CDR3 contains 15 residues. From germline, CDR1 is SGHDN and CDR2 FVKESK. The CDR3: CASSPAGTGPEKLFF. As DNA, the CDR3 is TGTGCCAGCAGCCCCGCCGGGACAGGCCCTGAAAAACTGTTTTTT.

This clone was counted at least ten times. This CDR3 is CASGKDFTDTQYF. The CDR3 nucleotides are TGTGCCAGCGGGAAGGACTTCACAGATACGCAGTATTTT. The rearrangement joins TRBV5-8 to TRBJ2-3; weak D call: TRBD2 (5 bases). The length of the CDR3 is 13 residues. CDR1 is SGHTS and CDR2 is YDEGEE in the germline V gene. Trimming removed 7 bases at V and 2 bases at J, with 11 bases between.